The present T cell receptor (beta chain) was sequenced within a study of technical replicates of blood from several donors. Germline V gene sequence: CDR1 WSHSY, CDR2 SAAADI. This CDR3 spans 18 amino acids. Trimming took 7 bases from V and 3 from J; bases not matched to a gene: 12. Repertoires were generated with immunoSEQ multiplex PCR, while TCRdb's copy carries only in-frame clones and drops some. The sample records 60,000 to 95,000 clones, 91% being singletons. This receptor was obtained from a human donor in good health. Some clones in this sample may be carry-over from other donors' samples. This chain links TRBV10-2 with TRBJ2-3; 14 bases match TRBD2. Sequencing was carried out using T cells isolated from PBMCs. The CDR3 DNA follows: TGCGCCAGCACCCCCGGGACTAGCGGGAGAGAGGGTACAGATACGCAGTATTTT. Its protein is CASTPGTSGREGTDTQYF.